This TCR beta chain was captured in a study of technical replicates of blood from a handful of donors. Assay: immunoSEQ multiplex PCR; the TCRdb copy retains only in-frame clones and omits some. This sample has over 30,000 clones, with approximately 92% found just once. Per germline, CDR1 SNHLY and CDR2 FYNNEI. The CDR3 runs 12 residues. After removal of 5 bases from V and 8 bases from J, the junction contained 5 bases not matched to a gene. This clonotype was obtained from a human donor in good health. Some clones in this sample may be carry-over from other donors' samples. The sequencing sample was made of PBMCs. The rearrangement uses TRBV2 and TRBJ1-2; the match to TRBD1 covers 7 bases. CDR3 nucleotide sequence: TGTGCCAGCAGTCTGACAGGGCGCGGCTACACCTTC. Its protein is CASSLTGRGYTF.